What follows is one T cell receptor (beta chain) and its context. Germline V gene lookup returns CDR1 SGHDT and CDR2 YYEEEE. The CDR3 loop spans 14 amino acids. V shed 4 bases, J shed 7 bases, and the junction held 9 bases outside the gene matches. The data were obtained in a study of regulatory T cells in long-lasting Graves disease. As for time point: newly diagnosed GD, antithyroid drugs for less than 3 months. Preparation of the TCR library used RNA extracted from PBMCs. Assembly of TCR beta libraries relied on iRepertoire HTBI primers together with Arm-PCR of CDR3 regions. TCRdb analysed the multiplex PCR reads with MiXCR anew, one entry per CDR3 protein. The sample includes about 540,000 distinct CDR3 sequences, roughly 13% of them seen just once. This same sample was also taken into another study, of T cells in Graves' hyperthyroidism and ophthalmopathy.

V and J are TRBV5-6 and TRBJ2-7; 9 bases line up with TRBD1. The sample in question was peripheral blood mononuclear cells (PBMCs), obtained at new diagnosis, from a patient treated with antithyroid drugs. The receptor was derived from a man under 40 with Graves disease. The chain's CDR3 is CASSPLTGGVEQYF. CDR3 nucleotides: TGTGCCAGCAGCCCCCTGACAGGGGGAGTTGAGCAGTACTTC.